The text below deals with one T cell receptor beta chain. Losses at the gene ends were 2 bases for V and 7 bases for J; bases not matched to a gene: 4. CDR3 length equals 14 residues. Germline assignment: CDR1 MRHNA and CDR2 SNTAGT. This sample is part of a study of response to subunit inactivated influenza vaccine. TCRdb re-called the RT-PCR reads through MiXCR, storing one row per CDR3 protein. The data contain around 600,000 distinct CDR3 sequences, about 11% of them singletons. This sample also belongs to another study, concerning T cells expressing NK-cell markers. That source notes: Production of TCR beta cDNA relied on 5'RACE template switching with UMIs. Sorted T-cell subsets CD3+CD56+NKG2C+, CD3+CD56+NKG2C- and CD3+CD56-NKG2C+ were TCR beta-sequenced. Seven donors tested HCMV-seropositive and one tested seronegative among the eight sequenced. The study found these clonotypes also leading the CD3+CD56-NKG2C+ fraction in a few donors.

The chain is built from TRBV6-4 and TRBJ2-1; TRBD2 matches at 8 bases. This TCR was sampled from a man aged 50-59 years who received an inactivated influenza vaccine. Sequencing used PBMCs from blood, obtained on the day of vaccination. Here the CDR3 reads CASSDAGGWNEQFF. For the CDR3, the DNA is TGTGCCAGCAGTGACGCGGGGGGATGGAATGAGCAGTTCTTC.